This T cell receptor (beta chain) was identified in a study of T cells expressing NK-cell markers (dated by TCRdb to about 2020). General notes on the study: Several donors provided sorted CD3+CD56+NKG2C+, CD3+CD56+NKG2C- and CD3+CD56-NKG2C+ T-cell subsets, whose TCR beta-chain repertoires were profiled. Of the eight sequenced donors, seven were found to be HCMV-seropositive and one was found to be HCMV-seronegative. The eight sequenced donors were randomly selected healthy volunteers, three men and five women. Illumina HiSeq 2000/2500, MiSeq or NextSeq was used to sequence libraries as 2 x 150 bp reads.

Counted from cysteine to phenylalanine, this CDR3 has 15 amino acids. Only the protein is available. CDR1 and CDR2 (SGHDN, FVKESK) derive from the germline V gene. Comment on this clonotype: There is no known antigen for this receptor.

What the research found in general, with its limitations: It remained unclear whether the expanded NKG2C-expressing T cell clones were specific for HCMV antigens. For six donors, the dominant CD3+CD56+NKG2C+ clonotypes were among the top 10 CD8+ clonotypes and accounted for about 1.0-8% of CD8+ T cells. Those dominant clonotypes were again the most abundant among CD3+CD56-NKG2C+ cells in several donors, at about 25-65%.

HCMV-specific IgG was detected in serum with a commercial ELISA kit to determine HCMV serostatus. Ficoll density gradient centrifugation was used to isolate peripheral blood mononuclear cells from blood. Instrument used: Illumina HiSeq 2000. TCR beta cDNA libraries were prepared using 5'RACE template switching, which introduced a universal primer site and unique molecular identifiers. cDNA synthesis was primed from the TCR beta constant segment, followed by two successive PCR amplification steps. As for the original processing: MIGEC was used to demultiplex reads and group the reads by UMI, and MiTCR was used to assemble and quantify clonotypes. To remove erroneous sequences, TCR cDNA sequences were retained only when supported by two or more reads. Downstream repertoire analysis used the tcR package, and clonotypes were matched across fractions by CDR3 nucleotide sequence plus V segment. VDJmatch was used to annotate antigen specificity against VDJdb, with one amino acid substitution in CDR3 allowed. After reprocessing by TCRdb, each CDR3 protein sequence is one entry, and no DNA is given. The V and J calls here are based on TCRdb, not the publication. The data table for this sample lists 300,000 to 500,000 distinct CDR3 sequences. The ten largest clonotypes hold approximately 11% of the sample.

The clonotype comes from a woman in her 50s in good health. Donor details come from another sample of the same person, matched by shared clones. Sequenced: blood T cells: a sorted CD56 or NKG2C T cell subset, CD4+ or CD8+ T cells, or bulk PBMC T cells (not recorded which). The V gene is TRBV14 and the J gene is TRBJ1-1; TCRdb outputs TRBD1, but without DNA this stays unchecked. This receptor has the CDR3 CASSPTKGKRTEAFF.